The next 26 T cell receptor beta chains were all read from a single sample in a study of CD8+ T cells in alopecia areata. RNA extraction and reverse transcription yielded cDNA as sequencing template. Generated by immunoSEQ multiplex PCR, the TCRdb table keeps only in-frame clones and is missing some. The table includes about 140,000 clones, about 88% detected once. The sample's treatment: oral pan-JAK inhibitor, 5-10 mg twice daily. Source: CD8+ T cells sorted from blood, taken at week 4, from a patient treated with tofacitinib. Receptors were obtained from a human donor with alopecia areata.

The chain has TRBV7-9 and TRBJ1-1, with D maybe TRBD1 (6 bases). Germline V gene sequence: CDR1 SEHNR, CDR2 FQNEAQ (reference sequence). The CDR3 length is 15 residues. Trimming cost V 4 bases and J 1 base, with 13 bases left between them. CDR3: CASSSPQQGNTEAFF. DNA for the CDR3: TGTGCCAGCAGCTCCCCCCAACAGGGGAACACTGAAGCTTTCTTT.

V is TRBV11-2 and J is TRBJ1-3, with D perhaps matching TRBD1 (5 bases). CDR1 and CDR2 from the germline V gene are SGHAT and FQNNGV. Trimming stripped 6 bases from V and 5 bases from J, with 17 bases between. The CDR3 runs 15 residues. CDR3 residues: CASRRIRDLRNTIYF. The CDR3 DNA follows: TGTGCCAGCAGAAGAATCCGGGACCTAAGAAACACCATATATTTT.

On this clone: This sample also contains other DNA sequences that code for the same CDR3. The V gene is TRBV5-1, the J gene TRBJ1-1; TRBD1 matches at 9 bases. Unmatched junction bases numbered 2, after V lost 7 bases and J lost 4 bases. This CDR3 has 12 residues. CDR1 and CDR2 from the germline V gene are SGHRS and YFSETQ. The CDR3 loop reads CASSTGGTEAFF. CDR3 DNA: TGCGCCAGCTCGACAGGGGGCACTGAAGCTTTCTTT.

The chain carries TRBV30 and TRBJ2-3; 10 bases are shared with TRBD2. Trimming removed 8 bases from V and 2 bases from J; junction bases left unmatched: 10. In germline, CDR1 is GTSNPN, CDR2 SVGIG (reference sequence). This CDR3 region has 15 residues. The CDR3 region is CAVEASGGVTDTQYF. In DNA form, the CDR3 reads TGTGCCGTGGAAGCCAGCGGGGGGGTCACAGATACGCAGTATTTT. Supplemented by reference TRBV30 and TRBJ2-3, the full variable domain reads SQTIHQWPATLVQPVGSPLSLECTVEGTSNPNLYWYRQAAGRGLQLLFYSVGIGQISSEVPQNLSASRPQDRQFILSSKKLLLSDSGFYLCAVEASGGVTDTQYFGPGTRLTVL.

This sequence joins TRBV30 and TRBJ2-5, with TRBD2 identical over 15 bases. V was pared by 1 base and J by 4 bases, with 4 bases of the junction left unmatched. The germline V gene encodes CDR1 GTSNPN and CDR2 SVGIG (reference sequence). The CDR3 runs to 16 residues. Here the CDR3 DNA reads TGTGCCTGGAGTGGAAGGGGACTAGCGGGAGGAGAGACCCAGTACTTC. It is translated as CAWSGRGLAGGETQYF.

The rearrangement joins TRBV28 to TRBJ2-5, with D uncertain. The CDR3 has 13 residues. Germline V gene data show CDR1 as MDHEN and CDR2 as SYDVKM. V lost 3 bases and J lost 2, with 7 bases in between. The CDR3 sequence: CASSLQEQETQYF. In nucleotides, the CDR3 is TGTGCCAGCAGTTTGCAGGAACAAGAGACCCAGTACTTC.

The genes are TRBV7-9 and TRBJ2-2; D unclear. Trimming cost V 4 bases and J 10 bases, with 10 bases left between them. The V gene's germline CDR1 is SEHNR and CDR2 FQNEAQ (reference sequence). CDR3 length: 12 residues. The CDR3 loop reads CASSSLSSELFF. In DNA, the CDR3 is TGTGCCAGCAGCTCCCTGAGCTCGGAGCTGTTTTTT. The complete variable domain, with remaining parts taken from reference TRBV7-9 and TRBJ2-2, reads DTGVSQNPRHKITKRGQNVTFRCDPISEHNRLYWYRQTLGQGPEFLTYFQNEAQLEKSRLLSDRFSAERPKGSFSTLEIQRTEQGDSAMYLCASSSLSSELFFGEGSRLTVL.

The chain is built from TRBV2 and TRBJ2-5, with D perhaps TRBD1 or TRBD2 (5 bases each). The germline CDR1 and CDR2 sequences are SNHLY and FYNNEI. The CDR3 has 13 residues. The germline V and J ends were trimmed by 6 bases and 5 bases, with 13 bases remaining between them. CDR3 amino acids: CASSDSGLETQYF. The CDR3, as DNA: TGTGCCAGCAGCGACAGCGGATTGGAGACCCAGTACTTC. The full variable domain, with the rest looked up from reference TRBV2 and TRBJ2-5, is EPEVTQTPSHQVTQMGQEVILRCVPISNHLYFYWYRQILGQKVEFLVSFYNNEISEKSEIFDDQFSVERPDGSNFTLKIRSTKLEDSAMYFCASSDSGLETQYFGPGTRLLVL.

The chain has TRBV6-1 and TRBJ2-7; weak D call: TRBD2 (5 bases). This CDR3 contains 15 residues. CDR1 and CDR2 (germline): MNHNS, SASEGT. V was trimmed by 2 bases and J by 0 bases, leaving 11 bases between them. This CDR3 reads CASSEWVGSSYEQYF. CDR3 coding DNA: TGTGCCAGCAGTGAATGGGTAGGGAGCTCCTACGAGCAGTACTTC.

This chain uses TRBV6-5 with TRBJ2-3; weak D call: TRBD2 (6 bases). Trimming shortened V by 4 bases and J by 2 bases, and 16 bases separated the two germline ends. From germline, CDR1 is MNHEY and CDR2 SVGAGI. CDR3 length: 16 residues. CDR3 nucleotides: TGTGCCAGCAGTTCATCCGGGACTTCCAACACAGATACGCAGTATTTT. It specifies CASSSSGTSNTDTQYF.

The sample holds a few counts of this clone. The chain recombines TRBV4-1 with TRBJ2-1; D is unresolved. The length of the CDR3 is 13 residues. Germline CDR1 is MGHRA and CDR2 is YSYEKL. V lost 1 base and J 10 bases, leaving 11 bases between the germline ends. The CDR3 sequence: CASSQALGHEQFF. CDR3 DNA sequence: TGCGCCAGCAGCCAAGCACTCGGTCACGAGCAGTTCTTC.

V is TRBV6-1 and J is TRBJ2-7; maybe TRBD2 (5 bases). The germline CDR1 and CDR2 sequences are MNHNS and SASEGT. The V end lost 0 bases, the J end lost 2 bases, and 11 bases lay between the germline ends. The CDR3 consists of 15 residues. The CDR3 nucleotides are TGTGCCAGCAGTGAAGCCAGTGGAGCGGCCTACGAGCAGTACTTC. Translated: CASSEASGAAYEQYF.

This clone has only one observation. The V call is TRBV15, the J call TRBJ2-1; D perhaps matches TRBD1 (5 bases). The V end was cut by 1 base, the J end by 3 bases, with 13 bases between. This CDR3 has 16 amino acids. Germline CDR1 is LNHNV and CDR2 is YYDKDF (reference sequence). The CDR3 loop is CATSRGRGSSYNEQFF. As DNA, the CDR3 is TGTGCCACCAGCAGAGGAAGGGGTTCGAGCTACAATGAGCAGTTCTTC.

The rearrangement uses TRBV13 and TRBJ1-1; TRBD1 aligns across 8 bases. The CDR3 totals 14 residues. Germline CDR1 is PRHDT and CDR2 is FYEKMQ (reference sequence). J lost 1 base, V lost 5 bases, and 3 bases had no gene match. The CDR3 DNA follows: TGTGCCAGCAGCCCAACAGGGGGGAACACTGAAGCTTTCTTT. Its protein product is CASSPTGGNTEAFF.

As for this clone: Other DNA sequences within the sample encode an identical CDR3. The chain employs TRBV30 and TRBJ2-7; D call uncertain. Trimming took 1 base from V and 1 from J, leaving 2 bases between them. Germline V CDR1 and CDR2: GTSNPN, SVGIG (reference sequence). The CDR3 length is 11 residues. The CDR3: CAWSESYEQYF. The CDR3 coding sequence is TGTGCCTGGAGTGAGTCCTACGAGCAGTACTTC.

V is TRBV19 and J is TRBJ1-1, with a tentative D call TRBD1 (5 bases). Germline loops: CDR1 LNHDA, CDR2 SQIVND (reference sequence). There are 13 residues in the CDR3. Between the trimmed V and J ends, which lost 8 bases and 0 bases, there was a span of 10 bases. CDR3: CASAPGVNTEAFF. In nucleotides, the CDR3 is TGTGCCAGTGCACCGGGGGTGAACACTGAAGCTTTCTTT.

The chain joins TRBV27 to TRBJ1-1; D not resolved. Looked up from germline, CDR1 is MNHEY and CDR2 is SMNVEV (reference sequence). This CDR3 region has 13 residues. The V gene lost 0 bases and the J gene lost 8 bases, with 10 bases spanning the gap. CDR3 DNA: TGTGCCAGCAGTTTATCCCCAATGACAGAAGCTTTCTTT. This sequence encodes CASSLSPMTEAFF.

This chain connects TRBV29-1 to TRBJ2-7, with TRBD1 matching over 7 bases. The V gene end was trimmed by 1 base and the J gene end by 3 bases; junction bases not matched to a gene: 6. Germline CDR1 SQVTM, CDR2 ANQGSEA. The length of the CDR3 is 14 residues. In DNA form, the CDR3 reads TGCAGCGTTGAAGTCCCCGGGACAGACTACGAGCAGTACTTC. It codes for CSVEVPGTDYEQYF.

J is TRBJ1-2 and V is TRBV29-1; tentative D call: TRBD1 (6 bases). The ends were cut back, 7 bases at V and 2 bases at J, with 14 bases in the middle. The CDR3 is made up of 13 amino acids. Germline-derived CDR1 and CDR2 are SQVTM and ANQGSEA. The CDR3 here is CSARTDSNYGYTF. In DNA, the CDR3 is TGCAGCGCTCGGACAGACTCCAACTATGGCTACACCTTC.

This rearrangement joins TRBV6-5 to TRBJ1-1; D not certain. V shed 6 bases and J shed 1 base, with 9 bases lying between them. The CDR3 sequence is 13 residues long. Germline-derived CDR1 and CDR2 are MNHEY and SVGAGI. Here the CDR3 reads CASSISGNTEAFF. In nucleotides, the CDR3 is TGTGCCAGCAGCATTTCAGGGAACACTGAAGCTTTCTTT.

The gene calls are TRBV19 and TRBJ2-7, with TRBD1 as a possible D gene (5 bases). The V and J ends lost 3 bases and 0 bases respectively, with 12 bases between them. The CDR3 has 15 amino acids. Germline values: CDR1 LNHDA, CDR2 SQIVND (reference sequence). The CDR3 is CASSISAGPSYEQYF. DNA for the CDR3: TGTGCCAGTAGTATTTCGGCAGGGCCCTCCTACGAGCAGTACTTC.

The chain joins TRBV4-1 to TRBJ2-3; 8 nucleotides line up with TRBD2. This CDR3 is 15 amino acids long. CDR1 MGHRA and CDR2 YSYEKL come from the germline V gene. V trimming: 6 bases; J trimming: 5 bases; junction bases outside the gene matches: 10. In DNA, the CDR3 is TGCGCCAGCAGAGCGGGGGACTACGTGCGAGATACGCAGTATTTT. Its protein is CASRAGDYVRDTQYF.

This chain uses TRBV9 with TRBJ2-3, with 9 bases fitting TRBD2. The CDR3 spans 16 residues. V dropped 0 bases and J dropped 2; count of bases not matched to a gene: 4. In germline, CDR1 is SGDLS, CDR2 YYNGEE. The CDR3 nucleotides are TGTGCCAGCAGCGTAGCCAGCGGGGGGTCCACAGATACGCAGTATTTT. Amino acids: CASSVASGGSTDTQYF. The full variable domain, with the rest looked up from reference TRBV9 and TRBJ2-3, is DSGVTQTPKHLITATGQRVTLRCSPRSGDLSVYWYQQSLDQGLQFLIQYYNGEERAKGNILERFSAQQFPDLHSELNLSSLELGDSALYFCASSVASGGSTDTQYFGPGTRLTVL.

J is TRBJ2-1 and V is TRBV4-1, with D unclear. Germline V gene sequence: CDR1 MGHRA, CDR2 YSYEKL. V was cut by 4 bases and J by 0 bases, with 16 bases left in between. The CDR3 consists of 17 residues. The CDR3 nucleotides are TGCGCCAGCAGCCCCACCCCGATTGGAAGCTCCTACAATGAGCAGTTCTTC. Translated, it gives CASSPTPIGSSYNEQFF.

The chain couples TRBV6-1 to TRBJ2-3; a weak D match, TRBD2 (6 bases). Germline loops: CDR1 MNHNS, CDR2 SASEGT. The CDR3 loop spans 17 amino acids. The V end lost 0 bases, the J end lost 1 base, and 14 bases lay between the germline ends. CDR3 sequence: CASSEALTGVGTDTQYF. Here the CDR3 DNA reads TGTGCCAGCAGTGAAGCGCTCACGGGAGTGGGCACAGATACGCAGTATTTT.

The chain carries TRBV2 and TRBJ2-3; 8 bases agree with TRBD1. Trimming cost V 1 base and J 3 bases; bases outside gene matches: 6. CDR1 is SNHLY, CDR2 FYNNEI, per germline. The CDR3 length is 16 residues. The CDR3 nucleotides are TGTGCCAGCAGTGAAGAGGACAGGGCCCTAACAGATACGCAGTATTTT. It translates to CASSEEDRALTDTQYF.